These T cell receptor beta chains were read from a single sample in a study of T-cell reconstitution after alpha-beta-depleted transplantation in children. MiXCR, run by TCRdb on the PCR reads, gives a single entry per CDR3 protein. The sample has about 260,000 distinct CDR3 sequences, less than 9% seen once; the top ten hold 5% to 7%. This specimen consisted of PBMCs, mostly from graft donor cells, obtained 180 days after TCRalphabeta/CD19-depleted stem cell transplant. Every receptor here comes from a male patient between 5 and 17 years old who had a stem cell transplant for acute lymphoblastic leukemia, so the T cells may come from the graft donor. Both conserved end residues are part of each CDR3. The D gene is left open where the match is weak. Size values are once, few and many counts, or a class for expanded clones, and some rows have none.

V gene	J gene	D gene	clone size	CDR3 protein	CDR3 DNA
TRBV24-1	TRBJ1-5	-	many	CATSDSGGPQHF	TGTGCCACCAGTGATTCCGGGGGGCCCCAGCATTTT
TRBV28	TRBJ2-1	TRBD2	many	CASSSPGLVNEQFF	TGTGCCAGCAGTTCCCCGGGACTAGTCAATGAGCAGTTCTTC
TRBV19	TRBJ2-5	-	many	CASSHQGGETQYF	TGTGCCAGTAGTCATCAGGGTGGAGAGACCCAGTACTTC
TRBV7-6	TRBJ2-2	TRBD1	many	CASSPQGLNTGELFF	TGTGCCAGCAGCCCACAGGGGCTGAACACCGGGGAGCTGTTTTTT
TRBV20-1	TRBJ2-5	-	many	CSARSGTGRETQYF	TGCAGTGCTAGATCCGGGACTGGAAGGGAGACCCAGTACTTC
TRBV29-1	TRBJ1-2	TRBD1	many	CSVDTRTGGLGYGYTF	TGCAGCGTGGACACCAGGACAGGGGGATTAGGATATGGCTACACCTTC
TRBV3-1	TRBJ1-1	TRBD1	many	CASSQPGTAGTEAFF	TGTGCCAGCAGCCAGCCCGGGACAGCTGGGACTGAAGCTTTCTTT
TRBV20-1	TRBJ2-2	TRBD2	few	CSARLAWNTGELFF	TGCAGTGCCCGACTAGCTTGGAACACCGGGGAGCTGTTTTTT
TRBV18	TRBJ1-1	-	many	CASSPPNTRPTSGTEAFF	TGTGCCAGCTCACCACCGAATACCAGGCCAACGTCAGGCACTGAAGCTTTCTTT
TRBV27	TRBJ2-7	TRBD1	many	CASSFTGGYEQYF	TGTGCCAGCAGTTTTACAGGGGGCTACGAGCAGTACTTC
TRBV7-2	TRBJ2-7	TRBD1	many	CASRGQGALEQYF	TGTGCCAGCAGAGGACAGGGGGCCCTTGAGCAGTACTTC
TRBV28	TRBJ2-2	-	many	CASSLLRQTGELFF	TGTGCCAGCAGTCTTCTAAGACAAACCGGGGAGCTGTTTTTT
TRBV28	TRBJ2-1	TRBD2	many	CASSSYGRTGDNEQFF	TGTGCCAGCAGCTCCTACGGGAGGACCGGAGACAATGAGCAGTTCTTC
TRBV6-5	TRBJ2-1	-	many	CASSYTYELVNEQFF	TGTGCCAGCAGTTACACGTATGAGTTGGTCAATGAGCAGTTCTTC
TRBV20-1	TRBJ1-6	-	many	CSARGDRNNSPLHF	TGCAGTGCTAGAGGGGATAGGAATAATTCACCCCTCCACTTT
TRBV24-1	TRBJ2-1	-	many	CATSDGDGLEQFF	TGTGCCACCAGTGACGGGGACGGACTAGAGCAGTTCTTC
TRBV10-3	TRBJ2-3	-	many	CAIGTLTDTQYF	TGTGCCATCGGGACACTCACAGATACGCAGTATTTT
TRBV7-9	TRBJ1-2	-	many	CASSPGGGASGYTF	TGTGCCAGCAGCCCCGGTGGGGGGGCGAGTGGCTACACCTTC
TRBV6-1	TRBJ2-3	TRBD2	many	CASSRGGPKVSTQYF	TGTGCCAGCAGCCGGGGGGGCCCTAAAGTGAGTACGCAGTATTTT
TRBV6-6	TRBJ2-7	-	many	CASHSPGTYEQYF	TGTGCCAGCCATTCTCCTGGAACCTACGAGCAGTACTTC
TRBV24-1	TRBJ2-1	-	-	CATISAGTYNEQFF	TGTGCCACCATTTCGGCCGGGACTTACAATGAGCAGTTCTTC
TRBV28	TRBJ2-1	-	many	CASSFSDEQFF	TGTGCCAGCAGTTTTTCGGATGAGCAGTTCTTC
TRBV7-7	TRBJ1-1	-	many	CASSMGMSTEAFF	TGTGCTAGCAGCATGGGGATGAGCACTGAAGCTTTCTTT
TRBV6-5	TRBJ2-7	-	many	CASSYQTPSMDEQYF	TGTGCCAGCAGTTACCAGACACCCTCCATGGACGAGCAGTACTTC
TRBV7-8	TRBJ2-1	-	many	CASSMKGSNEQFF	TGTGCCAGCAGCATGAAGGGATCAAATGAGCAGTTCTTC
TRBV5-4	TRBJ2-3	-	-	CASSWHTDTQYF	TGTGCCAGCAGCTGGCACACAGATACGCAGTATTTT
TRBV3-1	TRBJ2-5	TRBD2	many	CASSQGLAGQETQYF	TGTGCCAGCAGCCAGGGACTAGCGGGTCAAGAGACCCAGTACTTC
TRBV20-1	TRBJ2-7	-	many	CSAPDSNSYEQYF	TGCAGTGCGCCGGACAGCAACTCCTACGAGCAGTACTTC
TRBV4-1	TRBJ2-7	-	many	CASSQSLAGLSYEQYF	TGCGCCAGCAGCCAATCGCTGGCGGGGCTCTCCTACGAGCAGTACTTC
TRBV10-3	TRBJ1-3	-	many	CAISEPRRGISSGNTIYF	TGTGCCATCAGTGAGCCCCGGCGGGGGATTTCCTCTGGAAACACCATATATTTT
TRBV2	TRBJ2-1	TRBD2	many	CASSVLAAYNEQFF	TGTGCCAGCAGTGTTCTAGCGGCATACAATGAGCAGTTCTTC
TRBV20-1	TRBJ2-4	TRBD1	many	CSARQGAKNIQYF	TGCAGTGCACGACAGGGGGCCAAAAACATTCAGTACTTC
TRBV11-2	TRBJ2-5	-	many	CASSFSPVWGEETQYF	TGTGCCAGCAGCTTTTCCCCGGTCTGGGGGGAGGAGACCCAGTACTTC
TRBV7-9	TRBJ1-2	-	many	CASSLGGPYGYTF	TGTGCCAGCAGCTTAGGAGGTCCTTATGGCTACACCTTC
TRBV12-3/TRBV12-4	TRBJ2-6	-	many	CASRKQGSGANVLTF	TGTGCCAGCAGGAAGCAGGGATCTGGGGCCAACGTCCTGACTTTC
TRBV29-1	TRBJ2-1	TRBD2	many	CSVDRLAGGGEQFF	TGCAGCGTCGATAGACTAGCGGGAGGTGGTGAGCAGTTCTTC
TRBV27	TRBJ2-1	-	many	CASSLSAVVEPFF	TGTGCCAGCAGTTTATCGGCTGTCGTAGAACCGTTCTTC
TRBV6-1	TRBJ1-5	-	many	CASSEGGNNQPQHF	TGTGCCAGCAGCGAGGGGGGGAACAATCAGCCCCAGCATTTT
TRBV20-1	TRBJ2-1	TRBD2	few	CSASTPPPLAGVDNEQFF	TGCAGTGCTAGTACTCCCCCCCCTTTAGCGGGAGTGGACAATGAGCAGTTCTTC
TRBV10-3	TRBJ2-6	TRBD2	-	CAISKTSGRPRGANVLTF	TGTGCCATCAGCAAGACTAGCGGGAGACCGAGAGGGGCCAACGTCCTGACTTTC
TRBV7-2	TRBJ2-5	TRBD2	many	CASSPRTSGQETQYF	TGTGCCAGCAGCCCGCGGACTAGCGGCCAAGAGACCCAGTACTTC
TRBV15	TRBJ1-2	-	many	CATSRDVGRLYGYTF	TGTGCCACCAGCAGAGATGTGGGACGTCTATATGGCTACACCTTC